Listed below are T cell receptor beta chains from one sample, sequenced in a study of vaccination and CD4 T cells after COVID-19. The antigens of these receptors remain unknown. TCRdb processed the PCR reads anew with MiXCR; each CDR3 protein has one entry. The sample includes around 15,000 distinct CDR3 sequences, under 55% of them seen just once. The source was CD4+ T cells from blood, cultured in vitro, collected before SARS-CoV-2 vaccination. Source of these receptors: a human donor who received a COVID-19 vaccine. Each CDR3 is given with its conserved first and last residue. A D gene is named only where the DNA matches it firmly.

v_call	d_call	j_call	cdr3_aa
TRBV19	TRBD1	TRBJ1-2	CASSIRDSLLLNYGYTF
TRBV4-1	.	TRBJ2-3	CASSQDRAQGPDTQYF
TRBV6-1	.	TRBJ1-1	CASSATPNAEAFF
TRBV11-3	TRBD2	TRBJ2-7	CASSLLAGTYEQYF
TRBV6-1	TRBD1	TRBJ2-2	CASTRDSNTGELFF
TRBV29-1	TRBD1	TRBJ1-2	CSVPDRGRGYGYTF
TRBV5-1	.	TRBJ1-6	CASSFTITYGRAGNNSPLHF
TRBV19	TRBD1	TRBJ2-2	CASSIRDSSVTGELFF
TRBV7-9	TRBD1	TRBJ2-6	CASSFTGTGGSGANVLTF
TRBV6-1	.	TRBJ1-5	CASSEGLNQPQHF
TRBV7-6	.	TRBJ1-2	CASSLGRNYGYTF
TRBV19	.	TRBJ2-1	CASKIGRNEQFF
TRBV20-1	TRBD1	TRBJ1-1	CSARVTGAGNTEAFF
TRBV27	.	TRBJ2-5	CASSRKGTETQYF
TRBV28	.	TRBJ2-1	CASSLLVNEQFF
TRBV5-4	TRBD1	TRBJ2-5	CASSLGTGQETQYF
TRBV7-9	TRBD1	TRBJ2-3	CASSLQTGGPDTQYF
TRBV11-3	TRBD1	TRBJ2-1	CASSLWTGGFNEQFF
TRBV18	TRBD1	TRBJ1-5	CASSRTGNPNQPQHF
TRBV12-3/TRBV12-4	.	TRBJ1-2	CASSLVRGSSTGYTF
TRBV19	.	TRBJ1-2	CASRSEGAIYGYTF
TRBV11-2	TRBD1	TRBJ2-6	CASRGTGRANVLTF
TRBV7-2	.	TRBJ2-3	CASSLGITDTQYF
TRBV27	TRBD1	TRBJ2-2	CASSFLSGTATGELFF
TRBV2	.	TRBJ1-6	CASSEARNSPLHF
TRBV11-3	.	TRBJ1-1	CASSWTVGAEAFF
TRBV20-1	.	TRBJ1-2	CSALEGSTNYGYTF
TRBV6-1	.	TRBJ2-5	CASRESFSLYQETQYF
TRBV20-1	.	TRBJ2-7	CSANSQITPYEQYF
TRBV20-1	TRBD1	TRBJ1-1	CSAPRTGAMTEAFF
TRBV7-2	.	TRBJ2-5	CASSWTDQETQYF
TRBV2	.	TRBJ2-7	CASSGRDNPSVYEQYF
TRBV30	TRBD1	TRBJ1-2	CAWNTGAIYYGYTF
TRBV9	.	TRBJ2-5	CASSPQAGRQETQYF
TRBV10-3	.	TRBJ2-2	CAISENQELSGELFF
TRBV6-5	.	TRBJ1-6	CASSYWGNSPLHF
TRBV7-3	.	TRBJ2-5	CASSPRAYQETQYF
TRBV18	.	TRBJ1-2	CASSPRGTDGYTF
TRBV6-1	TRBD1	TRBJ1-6	CASSEAGDRDSPLHF
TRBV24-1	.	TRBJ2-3	CATSDSDTQYF
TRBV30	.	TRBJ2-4	CAWQGKNIQYF
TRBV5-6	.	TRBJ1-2	CASRDWQGRGYGYTF
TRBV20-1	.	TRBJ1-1	CSARENEGEGTEAFF
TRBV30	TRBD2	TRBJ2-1	CAWSRGTSGHNEQFF
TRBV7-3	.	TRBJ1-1	CASSLYRGRDTEAFF
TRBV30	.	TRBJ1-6	CAWRKGGGAQYSYNSPLHF
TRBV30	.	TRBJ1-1	CAWAPRQNTEAFF
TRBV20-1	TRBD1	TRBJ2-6	CSARDSSRGLGANVLTF
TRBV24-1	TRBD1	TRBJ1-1	CATRDRGNTEAFF
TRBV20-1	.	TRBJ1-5	CSARANRTISNQPQHF
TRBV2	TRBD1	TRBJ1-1	CASSIRTGNSEAFF
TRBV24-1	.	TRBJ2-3	CATSSTDTQYF
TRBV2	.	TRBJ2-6	CATRVGSGANVLTF